This entry features one T cell receptor (beta chain) sequence. The sample comes from a study of blood T cell repertoires in COVID-19. Only in-frame clones appear in the TCRdb table, and some are missing; sequencing was by immunoSEQ multiplex PCR. The profile shows some 160,000 clones, roughly three quarters of them singletons. The V gene's germline CDR1 is MGHDK and CDR2 SYGVNS. V dropped 6 bases and J dropped 4 bases, with 12 bases sitting between them. The CDR3 length is 13 residues. The chain couples TRBV25-1 to TRBJ2-5; a weak D match, TRBD2 (5 bases). The TCR was taken from a man in his sixties with acute or convalescent COVID-19. Input material: peripheral blood. In DNA form, the CDR3 reads TGTGCCAGCAGAAGGTGGGAGTCAGAGACCCAGTACTTC. Translation: CASRRWESETQYF.